Below are 14 T cell receptor beta chains sequenced from a single sample in a study of metastatic and nonmetastatic thyroid tumors. TCRdb re-clonotyped the PCR reads through MiXCR. Altogether around 15,000 clones are present, 15% to 19% being singletons, with the ten largest covering approximately 15%. All patients reached thyroid surgery having received no treatment beforehand. Input material: blood. These receptors were collected from a female donor with papillary thyroid cancer or a benign thyroid nodule (not recorded which). Some clones in this sample may be carry-over from other donors' samples.

In its sample, this clone ranks as medium-sized. The genes are TRBV10-3 and TRBJ2-7; tentatively, D is TRBD2 (7 bases). This CDR3 spans 11 amino acids. V was pared by 10 bases and J by 5 bases, with 12 bases between. CDR1 is ENHRY, CDR2 SYGVKD, per germline. CDR3 amino acids: CATAGANEQYF. The CDR3 DNA sequence: TGTGCCACCGCGGGGGCCAACGAGCAGTACTTC.

On this clone: The conserved phenylalanine or tryptophan is not found at the CDR3 terminus, so this likely reflects a read error. This chain joins TRBV2 and TRBJ1-6; 11 positions match TRBD1. V dropped 11 bases and J dropped 10; count of bases not matched to a gene: 4. Germline CDR1 and CDR2: SNHLY and FYNNEI. The CDR3 extends over 12 amino acids. CDR3 bases: TGTGCCGGACAGGGGGCAGGCTCACCCCTCCACTCT. Amino acid sequence: CAGQGAGSPLHS.

In this sample, this clone turned up a few times. Possible read error: a much larger clone is one base away. The rearrangement joins TRBV20-1 to TRBJ2-3; 7 bases map to TRBD2. This CDR3 comprises 14 residues. Per the germline V gene, CDR1 is DFQATT and CDR2 is SNEGSKA (reference sequence). The DNA of the CDR3 is TGCAGGGCCCCCTGGGGGGGGGGTTCAGATACGCAGTATTTT. Amino acid sequence: CRAPWGGGSDTQYF.

This clone was seen repeatedly, ten times or more. DNA of the CDR3: TGCGCCAGCAGCGTAGGGGTCAGGGTCAATGAGCAGTTCTTC. It specifies CASSVGVRVNEQFF. V and J are TRBV5-1 and TRBJ2-1; D perhaps matches TRBD1 (5 bases). The CDR3 sequence is 14 residues long. Germline V CDR1 and CDR2: SGHRS, YFSETQ. Between the trimmed V and J ends, which lost 4 bases and 6 bases, there was a span of 14 bases.

This clone was seen only once. The CDR3 spells CASSLSILAGGPYNEQFF. DNA of the CDR3: TGTGCCAGCAGCTTATCCATATTAGCGGGGGGCCCCTACAATGAGCAGTTCTTC. This chain links TRBV11-2 with TRBJ2-1; TRBD2 agrees at 10 bases. This CDR3 spans 18 amino acids. Unmatched junction bases numbered 9, after V lost 2 bases and J lost 2 bases. Germline V gene data show CDR1 as SGHAT and CDR2 as FQNNGV.

This clone was recorded at least ten times. This chain joins TRBV4-1 and TRBJ2-2, with unresolved D. Germline values: CDR1 MGHRA, CDR2 YSYEKL. The CDR3 runs to 12 residues. With 4 bases removed from V and 6 bases from J, the gap between germline ends came to 6 bases. Here the CDR3 DNA reads TGCGCCAGCAGCCTATTGGCCGGGGAGCTGTTTTTT. It yields the protein CASSLLAGELFF.

The sample holds many counts of this clone. The same CDR3 is also encoded by other DNA sequences in this sample. V is TRBV2 and J is TRBJ1-1; D gene unclear. This CDR3 spans 13 amino acids. Trimming took 3 bases from V and 2 from J, leaving 7 bases between them. The germline V gene encodes CDR1 SNHLY and CDR2 FYNNEI. CDR3 residues: CASSDSVNTEAFF. CDR3 DNA: TGTGCCAGCAGTGATTCGGTAAACACTGAAGCTTTCTTT. The variable domain in full, with the rest retrieved from reference TRBV2 and TRBJ1-1, is EPEVTQTPSHQVTQMGQEVILRCVPISNHLYFYWYRQILGQKVEFLVSFYNNEISEKSEIFDDQFSVERPDGSNFTLKIRSTKLEDSAMYFCASSDSVNTEAFFGQGTRLTVV.

This clone was detected ten times or more. The chain links TRBV5-4 to TRBJ1-2; 7 bases match TRBD1. Germline CDR1 and CDR2: SGHNT and YYREEE (reference sequence). V was pared by 4 bases and J by 8 bases, with 11 bases of the junction left unmatched. The CDR3 runs 14 residues. CDR3 in amino acids: CASSRSEGAEGYTF. The CDR3 DNA is TGTGCCAGCAGCCGATCGGAGGGGGCCGAGGGCTACACCTTC.

A single count supports this clone. This chain joins TRBV11-2 and TRBJ1-3; 10 bases map to TRBD1. CDR1 and CDR2 from the germline V gene are SGHAT and FQNNGV. The junction had 4 bases not matched to a gene; V was cut back by 3 bases and J by 2 bases. This CDR3 spans 16 amino acids. The chain's CDR3 is CASSFLGTGAGNTIYF. CDR3 sequence (DNA): TGTGCCAGCAGCTTTTTAGGGACAGGGGCTGGAAACACCATATATTTT.

The chain is built from TRBV13 and TRBJ1-2; tentative D call: TRBD1 (6 bases). V was cut by 4 bases and J by 6 bases, with 9 bases left in between. CDR3 length equals 12 residues. Looked up from germline, CDR1 is PRHDT and CDR2 is FYEKMQ (reference sequence). The CDR3 DNA sequence: TGTGCCAGCAGCTCGTACAGGGATGGCTACACCTTC. It codes for CASSSYRDGYTF.

The V and J genes are TRBV30 and TRBJ2-1; a weak D match, TRBD2 (7 bases). V was pared by 0 bases and J by 6 bases, with 12 bases between. Germline CDR1 and CDR2: GTSNPN and SVGIG (reference sequence). The CDR3 loop spans 14 amino acids. CDR3 amino acids: CAWSVGRGGNEQFF. CDR3 coding DNA: TGTGCCTGGAGTGTAGGAAGGGGGGGCAATGAGCAGTTCTTC.

This clone was found many times. This sequence joins TRBV20-1 and TRBJ2-7; D is perhaps TRBD2 (5 bases). V lost 2 bases and J 7 bases, leaving 9 bases between the germline ends. This CDR3 spans 11 amino acids. Germline CDR1 reads DFQATT; CDR2 reads SNEGSKA (reference sequence). The DNA of the CDR3 is TGCAGTGCTAGAAGGGCGGGTGAGCAGTACTTC. It translates to CSARRAGEQYF.

This chain joins TRBV20-1 and TRBJ2-7, with D possibly matching TRBD1 (6 bases). Trimming left V 0 bases short and J 0 bases short, with 18 bases between. The CDR3 extends over 17 amino acids. The germline gives CDR1 DFQATT, CDR2 SNEGSKA (reference sequence). Written as DNA, the CDR3 is TGCAGTGCTAGAGATTATAGTGGCAGGGGCCCCTCCTACGAGCAGTACTTC. Encoded protein: CSARDYSGRGPSYEQYF.

This clone was counted at least ten times. V is TRBV5-1 and J is TRBJ1-2; D gene uncertain. This CDR3 comprises 12 residues. V was clipped by 4 bases and J by 4 bases, with 8 bases between them. Germline V lookup: CDR1 SGHRS, CDR2 YFSETQ. The CDR3 is CASSPVGYGYTF. The CDR3 region has the DNA TGCGCCAGCAGCCCCGTGGGCTATGGCTACACCTTC. The full variable domain, in which reference TRBV5-1 and TRBJ1-2 provide the parts outside the CDR3, is KAGVTQTPRYLIKTRGQQVTLSCSPISGHRSVSWYQQTPGQGLQFLFEYFSETQRNKGNFPGRFSGRQFSNSRSEMNVSTLELGDSALYLCASSPVGYGYTFGSGTRLTVV.